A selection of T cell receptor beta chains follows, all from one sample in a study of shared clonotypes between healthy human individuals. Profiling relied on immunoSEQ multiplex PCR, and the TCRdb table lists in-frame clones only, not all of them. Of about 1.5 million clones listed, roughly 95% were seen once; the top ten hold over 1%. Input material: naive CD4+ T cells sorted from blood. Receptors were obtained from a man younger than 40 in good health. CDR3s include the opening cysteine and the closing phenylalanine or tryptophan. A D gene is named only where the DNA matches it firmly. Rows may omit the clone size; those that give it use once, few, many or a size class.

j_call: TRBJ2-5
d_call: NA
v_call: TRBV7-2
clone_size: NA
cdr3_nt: TGTGCCAGCAGCTTAGTGGGAGAAAAAGAGACCCAGTACTTC
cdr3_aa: CASSLVGEKETQYF

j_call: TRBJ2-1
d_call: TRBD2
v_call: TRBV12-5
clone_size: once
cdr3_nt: TGTGCTAGTGGTTTGTTCCTAGCGGGAGATAATGAGCAGTTCTTC
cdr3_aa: CASGLFLAGDNEQFF

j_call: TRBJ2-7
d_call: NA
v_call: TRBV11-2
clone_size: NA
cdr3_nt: TGTGCCAGCAGCTTAATTTTTTCCGGGACTTCGACCTACGAGCAGTACTTC
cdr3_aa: CASSLIFSGTSTYEQYF

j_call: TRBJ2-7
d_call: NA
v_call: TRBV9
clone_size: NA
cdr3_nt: TGTGCCAGCAGCGTAGGAGCGGAACCAGGGGAGCAGTACTTC
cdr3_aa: CASSVGAEPGEQYF

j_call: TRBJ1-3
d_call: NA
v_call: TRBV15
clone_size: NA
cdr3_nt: TGTGCCACCAGTAAGGGGTGGGGAGTAGCTGGAAACACCATATATTTT
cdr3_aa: CATSKGWGVAGNTIYF

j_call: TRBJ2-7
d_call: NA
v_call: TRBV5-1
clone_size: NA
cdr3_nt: TGCGCCAGCAGCTCCCGGACTCCAATCCAGGACGAGCAGTACTTC
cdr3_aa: CASSSRTPIQDEQYF

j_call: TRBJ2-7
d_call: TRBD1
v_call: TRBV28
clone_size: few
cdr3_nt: TGTGCCAGCAGTTCGCGCCGAGCCGACAGGGCCGTCTACGAGCAGTACTTC
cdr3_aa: CASSSRRADRAVYEQYF

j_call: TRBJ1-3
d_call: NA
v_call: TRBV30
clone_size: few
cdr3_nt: TGTGCCTGGAGTGTAGGGCTTCTGGGAAACACCATATATTTT
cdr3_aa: CAWSVGLLGNTIYF

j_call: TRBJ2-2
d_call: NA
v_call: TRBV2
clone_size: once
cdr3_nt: TGTGCCAGCCTTTACACCGGGGAGCTGTTTTTT
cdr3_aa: CASLYTGELFF

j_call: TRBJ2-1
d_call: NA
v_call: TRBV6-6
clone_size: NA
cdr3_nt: TGTGCCAGCAGTCCACGACTAGGAGTTGAGCAGTTCTTC
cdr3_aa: CASSPRLGVEQFF

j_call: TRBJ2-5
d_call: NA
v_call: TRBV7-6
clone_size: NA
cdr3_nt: TGTGCCAGCCGCGAACTAGAAGGGACCCAGTACTTC
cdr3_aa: CASRELEGTQYF

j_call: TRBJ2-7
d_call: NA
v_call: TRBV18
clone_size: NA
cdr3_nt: TGTGCCAGCTCACCACTAGACAACTCCTACGAGCAGTACTTC
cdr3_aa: CASSPLDNSYEQYF

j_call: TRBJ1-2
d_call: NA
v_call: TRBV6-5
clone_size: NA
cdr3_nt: TGTGCCAGCAGTTACGAGGGGAAGACATATGGCTACACCTTC
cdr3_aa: CASSYEGKTYGYTF

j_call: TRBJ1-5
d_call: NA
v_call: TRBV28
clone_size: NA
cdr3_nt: TGTGCCAGCCTGGGTAGCAATCAGCCCCAGCATTTT
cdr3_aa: CASLGSNQPQHF

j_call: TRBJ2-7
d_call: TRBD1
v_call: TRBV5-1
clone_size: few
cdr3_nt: TGCGCCAGCAGCTTGGGGGGACAGCTCTCCTACGAGCAGTACTTC
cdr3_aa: CASSLGGQLSYEQYF

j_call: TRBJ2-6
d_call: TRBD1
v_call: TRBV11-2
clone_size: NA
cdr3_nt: TGTGCCAGCAGCTCCGGGACAGGGTTTTCTGGGGCCAACGTCCTGACTTTC
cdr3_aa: CASSSGTGFSGANVLTF

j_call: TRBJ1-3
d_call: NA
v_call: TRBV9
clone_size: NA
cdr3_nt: TGTGCCAGCAGCCCCAATGTTGGCTCTGGAAACACCATATATTTT
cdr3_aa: CASSPNVGSGNTIYF

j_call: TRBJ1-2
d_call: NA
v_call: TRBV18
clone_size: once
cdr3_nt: TGTGCCAGCTCACCGCCGGGACGGTACTATGGCTACACCTTC
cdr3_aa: CASSPPGRYYGYTF

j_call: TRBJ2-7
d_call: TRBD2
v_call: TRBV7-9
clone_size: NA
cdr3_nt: TGTGCCAGCAGCTTAGGGACTAGCGGGAGTTCGCAGTACTTC
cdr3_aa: CASSLGTSGSSQYF

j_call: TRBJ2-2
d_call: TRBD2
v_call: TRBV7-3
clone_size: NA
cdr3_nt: TGTGCCAGCAGCTTACGACTAGCGGGAATCACCGGGGAGCTGTTTTTT
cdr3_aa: CASSLRLAGITGELFF

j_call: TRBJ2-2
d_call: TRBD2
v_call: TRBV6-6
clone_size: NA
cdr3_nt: TGTGCCAGCAGTTACACAATAGCGGGGTGGACCGGGGAGCTGTTTTTT
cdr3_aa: CASSYTIAGWTGELFF

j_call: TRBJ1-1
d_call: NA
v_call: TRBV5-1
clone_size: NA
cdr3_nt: TGCGCCAGCAGCTTGGAGGTCTTGGGAAACACTGAAGCTTTCTTT
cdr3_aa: CASSLEVLGNTEAFF

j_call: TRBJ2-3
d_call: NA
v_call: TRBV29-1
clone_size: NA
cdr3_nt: TGCAGCGTTGAAGTTAGGCAGCGGGGCACAGATACGCAGTATTTT
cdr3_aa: CSVEVRQRGTDTQYF

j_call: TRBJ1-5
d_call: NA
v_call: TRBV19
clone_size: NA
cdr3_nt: TGTGCCAGTAGTAGGACACTTAGCAATCAGCCCCAGCATTTT
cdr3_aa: CASSRTLSNQPQHF

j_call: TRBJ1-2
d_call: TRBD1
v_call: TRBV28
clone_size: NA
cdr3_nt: TGTGCCAGCAGTTTATTGGACAGGGGGCAGGGTAACTATGGCTACACCTTC
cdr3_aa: CASSLLDRGQGNYGYTF

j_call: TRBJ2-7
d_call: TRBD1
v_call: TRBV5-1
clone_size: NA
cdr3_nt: TGCGCCAGCAGCCCGGAGGGACAGGGGGTAATCGAGCAGTACTTC
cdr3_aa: CASSPEGQGVIEQYF